This T cell receptor (beta chain) was recovered during a study of T cell responses to AZD1222 COVID-19 vaccine. The method was immunoSEQ multiplex PCR; TCRdb's version includes in-frame clones alone and lacks a portion of them. The table has 170,000 or so clones, around 88% seen once. Source: peripheral blood, taken 28 days after the second AZD1222 dose. The TCR comes from an adult who received the AZD1222 COVID-19 vaccine.

This chain's CDR3 is CSASQGGPLGYTF. The CDR3 region has the DNA TGCAGTGCTAGTCAAGGAGGGCCTTTAGGCTACACCTTC. This sequence joins TRBV20-1 and TRBJ1-2; D is undetermined. V lost 3 bases, J lost 8 bases, and 16 bases lay in between. Germline CDR1 DFQATT, CDR2 SNEGSKA (reference sequence). The CDR3 contains 13 residues.